This TCR beta chain was captured in a study of T-cell memory formation after mild COVID-19. The wider study: Clusters were largely donor specific.

This clonotype was observed a few times. MiXCR, applied by TCRdb to the 5' RACE reads, yields one record per CDR3 protein. The sample lists under 250,000 distinct CDR3 sequences, 15% occurring once. The CDR3 is 15 amino acids. Unmatched junction bases numbered 4, after V lost 0 bases and J lost 5 bases. Germline V gene data show CDR1 as ENHRY and CDR2 as SYGVKD. The chain links TRBV10-3 to TRBJ2-7, with 10 bases lining up with TRBD1. The sequenced sample consisted of PBMCs or a T cell subset sorted from them (not recorded which). The sequence was obtained from an adult woman who had mild COVID-19 (a few samples of this study predate the infection). Cell type and time point are not known. In DNA, the CDR3 is TGTGCCATCAGTGAGTCGCGGGACAGGGGTAACGAGCAGTACTTC. Translating gives CAISESRDRGNEQYF.